These 16 T cell receptor beta chains were all obtained from the same sample, sequenced in a study of OX40 agonist ivuxolimab in advanced cancers. Profiling relied on immunoSEQ multiplex PCR, and the TCRdb table lists in-frame clones only, not all of them. This table has 30,000 or so clones, about nine tenths appearing once. Sequencing was performed on CD4+ or CD8+ T cells sorted from blood, taken in a trial of the OX40 agonist ivuxolimab. All receptors come from an adult with an advanced solid tumor such as melanoma, head and neck, liver or kidney cancer.

J is TRBJ2-1 and V is TRBV27; the D call may be TRBD1 or TRBD2 (5 bases each). CDR1 is MNHEY, CDR2 SMNVEV, per germline (reference sequence). CDR3 length equals 14 residues. V was cut by 6 bases and J by 4 bases, with 13 bases left in between. DNA of the CDR3: TGTGCCAGCAGAACCGGGACCAAATACAATGAGCAGTTCTTC. Translation: CASRTGTKYNEQFF.

This sequence joins TRBV6-5 and TRBJ2-7, with 7 bases that match TRBD1. Per germline, CDR1 MNHEY and CDR2 SVGAGI. This CDR3 has 14 amino acids. Germline trimming cut 6 bases from V and 0 bases from J; bases unmatched to any gene: 5. The CDR3 loop reads CASRGQENSYEQYF. The CDR3, as DNA: TGTGCCAGCAGAGGACAGGAGAACTCCTACGAGCAGTACTTC.

The chain combines TRBV9 with TRBJ2-3, with D perhaps TRBD2 (6 bases). The CDR3 contains 18 residues. Trimming cost V 0 bases and J 2 bases, with 19 bases left between them. Per germline, CDR1 SGDLS and CDR2 YYNGEE. Written as DNA, the CDR3 is TGTGCCAGCAGCGTAGTTGTAGGGGAGGACCGCGTCACAGATACGCAGTATTTT. Amino acid sequence: CASSVVVGEDRVTDTQYF.

The chain has TRBV5-1 and TRBJ2-7; D not resolved. Germline CDR1 is SGHRS and CDR2 is YFSETQ. Trimming left V 0 bases short and J 6 bases short, with 13 bases between. The CDR3 extends over 14 amino acids. The CDR3 region is CASSLVEAPREQYF. DNA for the CDR3: TGCGCCAGCAGCTTGGTCGAAGCCCCTCGCGAGCAGTACTTC.

Concerning this clone itself: One junction end does not reproduce the germline sequence, and a read error may be involved. The sample has other DNA sequences that encode this CDR3 too. The rearrangement links TRBV2 to TRBJ2-7; D remains unclear. The germline V gene has CDR1 SNHLY and CDR2 FYNNEI. The CDR3 covers 9 residues. The CDR3 DNA is TGCGCCAGCAGTGCCGAGCAGTACTTC. Encoded protein: CASSAEQYF.

CDR3: CASSRSGFSGYTF. CDR3 DNA: TGTGCCAGCAGCAGATCGGGGTTCTCTGGCTACACCTTC. The chain employs TRBV5-5 and TRBJ1-2; D gene ambiguous. Germline V gives CDR1 SGHKS, CDR2 YYEKEE (reference sequence). V lost 4 bases and J lost 7, with 14 bases in between. The CDR3 totals 13 residues. Full variable domain (missing parts from reference TRBV5-5 and TRBJ1-2): DAGVTQSPTHLIKTRGQQVTLRCSPISGHKSVSWYQQVLGQGPQFIFQYYEKEERGRGNFPDRFSARQFPNYSSELNVNALLLGDSALYLCASSRSGFSGYTFGSGTRLTVV.

The genes are TRBV27 and TRBJ1-4, with TRBD1 matching 12 bases. The CDR3 has 18 residues. CDR1 MNHEY and CDR2 SMNVEV come from the germline V gene (reference sequence). With V trimmed by 4 bases and J by 8 bases, 14 bases remained unmatched. The CDR3 nucleotides read TGTGCCAGCAGTTCAATAGGGACAGGGGGCTGGAGGCGAGAAAAACTGTTTTTT. It yields the protein CASSSIGTGGWRREKLFF.

The chain links TRBV9 to TRBJ2-1; D remains ambiguous. The V end lost 1 base, the J end lost 0 bases, and 11 bases lay between the germline ends. Germline CDR1 SGDLS, CDR2 YYNGEE. There are 16 residues in the CDR3. CDR3 DNA sequence: TGTGCCAGCAGCGTACCCAGCCACAGCTCCTACAATGAGCAGTTCTTC. Its translation: CASSVPSHSSYNEQFF.

The chain combines TRBV2 with TRBJ2-7; D is perhaps TRBD2 (6 bases). V lost 5 bases to trimming and J lost 4 bases, with 12 bases between them. CDR3 length equals 13 residues. The germline V gene encodes CDR1 SNHLY and CDR2 FYNNEI. Here the CDR3 reads CASSQTSSYEQYF. The CDR3 DNA follows: TGTGCCAGCAGTCAAACTAGCTCGTACGAGCAGTACTTC.

The chain has TRBV27 and TRBJ2-5; no definite D call. The germline V gene encodes CDR1 MNHEY and CDR2 SMNVEV (reference sequence). There are 16 residues in the CDR3. Trimming pared 2 bases from V and 0 bases from J, leaving 13 bases between. CDR3 coding DNA: TGTGCCAGCAGTTTAGACTTTCCGTCAGACCAAGAGACCCAGTACTTC. This codes for CASSLDFPSDQETQYF.

The chain employs TRBV14 and TRBJ1-1; D is unresolved. The germline gives CDR1 SGHDN, CDR2 FVKESK. CDR3 size: 13 residues. Trimming left V 4 bases short and J 3 bases short, with 9 bases between. CDR3 DNA sequence: TGTGCCAGCAGCCCCGGGATTTACACTGAAGCTTTCTTT. It codes for CASSPGIYTEAFF.

This chain's CDR3 is CASSGGPGNQPQHF. The CDR3 nucleotides are TGTGCCAGTAGCGGCGGGCCGGGCAATCAGCCCCAGCATTTT. This chain links TRBV27 with TRBJ1-5; D not resolved. Trimming took off 9 bases at V and 2 bases at J, with 14 bases between the two ends. The CDR3 contains 14 residues. Germline CDR1 reads MNHEY; CDR2 reads SMNVEV (reference sequence).

This clone has a single count. The chain combines TRBV6-1 with TRBJ2-3; unclear D gene. The V end lost 1 base, the J end lost 7 bases, and 9 bases lay between the germline ends. The germline V gene encodes CDR1 MNHNS and CDR2 SASEGT. The CDR3 has 13 residues. CDR3 DNA: TGTGCCAGCAGTGAAGTTCTGGATCATACGCAGTATTTT. Translation gives CASSEVLDHTQYF.

This clone appeared a few times. This sequence joins TRBV19 and TRBJ2-3; possibly TRBD1 for D (6 bases). Trimming cost V 6 bases and J 2 bases, with 12 bases left between them. Germline V gene data show CDR1 as LNHDA and CDR2 as SQIVND (reference sequence). There are 14 residues in the CDR3. The CDR3 loop is CASSKQGNTDTQYF. The DNA of the CDR3 is TGTGCCAGTAGCAAACAGGGAAACACAGATACGCAGTATTTT.

The genes are TRBV4-1 and TRBJ2-7, with D perhaps TRBD2 (6 bases). V was pared by 5 bases and J by 2 bases, with 10 bases between. Germline CDR1 is MGHRA and CDR2 is YSYEKL. The CDR3 is made up of 13 amino acids. CDR3 residues: CASSGTGAYEQYF. Written as DNA, the CDR3 is TGCGCCAGCAGCGGGACGGGGGCCTACGAGCAGTACTTC.

The chain joins TRBV4-1 to TRBJ2-7; 10 bases match TRBD2. With V trimmed by 1 base and J by 1 base, 10 bases remained unmatched. Germline values: CDR1 MGHRA, CDR2 YSYEKL. CDR3 length equals 18 residues. The CDR3: CASSQGGLLAGVSYEQYF. Written as DNA, the CDR3 is TGCGCCAGCAGCCAAGGGGGACTCCTAGCGGGAGTGTCCTACGAGCAGTACTTC.